The 7 T cell receptor beta chains given below trace back to one sample, sequenced in a study of Ad26.COV2.S vaccination and SARS-CoV-2 variants. Sequencing was performed with immunoSEQ multiplex PCR; in TCRdb, only in-frame clones are kept and a portion is missing. The table lists 410,000 or so clones, approximately 92% of them singletons. Treatment here: approximately 18 received Ad26.COV2.S at low or high dose, single or two shots; about 5 received placebo; per-sample allocation not given. On day 63 after the first injection, vaccine and placebo recipients gave samples. The sample was peripheral blood, taken in a trial of Ad26.COV2.S vaccine versus placebo. The receptors derive from a person between 18 and 60 years old who received the Ad26.COV2.S COVID-19 vaccine or a placebo.

This clone was observed a handful of times. The rearrangement links TRBV7-9 to TRBJ1-6; D is possibly TRBD1 (5 bases). Germline V CDR1 and CDR2: SEHNR, FQNEAQ (reference sequence). Between the trimmed V and J ends, which lost 6 bases and 8 bases, there was a span of 23 bases. This CDR3 comprises 17 residues. The chain's CDR3 is CASRQTGPGELHSPLHF. The CDR3 coding sequence is TGTGCCAGCAGACAGACGGGGCCGGGAGAGTTGCATTCACCCCTCCACTTT.

The V and J genes are TRBV28 and TRBJ1-4, with TRBD1 as a possible D gene (6 bases). From germline, CDR1 is MDHEN and CDR2 SYDVKM. V lost 5 bases to trimming and J lost 0 bases, with 13 bases between them. This CDR3 comprises 16 residues. In DNA form, the CDR3 reads TGTGCCAGCAGTACAGGACAGCTTGCAACTAATGAAAAACTGTTTTTT. It is translated as CASSTGQLATNEKLFF.

The genes are TRBV4-2 and TRBJ1-6; no firm D call. Germline lookup yields CDR1 LGHNA and CDR2 YNFKEQ. The ends were cut back, 0 bases at V and 8 bases at J, with 8 bases in the middle. This CDR3 has 14 amino acids. In DNA form, the CDR3 reads TGTGCCAGCAGCCAAGATCTAGGCGATTCACCCCTCCACTTT. Encoded protein: CASSQDLGDSPLHF.

The rearrangement uses TRBV24-1 and TRBJ2-2, with 9 bases that match TRBD1. The germline CDR1 and CDR2 sequences are KGHDR and SFDVKD. Germline trimming cut 8 bases from V and 5 bases from J; bases unmatched to any gene: 8. CDR3 length equals 15 residues. The CDR3 reads CATNDRGMSTGELFF. CDR3 coding DNA: TGTGCCACCAACGACAGGGGGATGAGTACCGGGGAGCTGTTTTTT.

V and J are TRBV11-2 and TRBJ1-3; D unclear. Trimming stripped 4 bases from V and 4 bases from J, with 11 bases between. Germline values: CDR1 SGHAT, CDR2 FQNNGV. The CDR3 is 14 residues long. CDR3 nucleotide sequence: TGTGCCAGCAGCTCCTTGATGGGGGGAAACACCATATATTTT. This gives the protein CASSSLMGGNTIYF.

The V gene is TRBV4-3, the J gene TRBJ2-2; possibly TRBD2 for D (5 bases). The V end lost 1 base, the J end lost 3 bases, and 24 bases lay between the germline ends. Per germline, CDR1 LGHNA and CDR2 YSLEER. This CDR3 is built from 20 residues. CDR3 amino acids: CASSQALLDPSGPYTGELFF. CDR3 coding DNA: TGCGCCAGCAGCCAAGCCCTACTGGATCCCAGCGGACCATACACCGGGGAGCTGTTTTTT.

The chain carries TRBV9 and TRBJ2-7, with D maybe TRBD1 (6 bases). This CDR3 has 13 residues. Germline lookup yields CDR1 SGDLS and CDR2 YYNGEE. V gave up 2 bases and J gave up 2 bases, with 8 bases separating them. The DNA for the CDR3 is TGTGCCAGCAGCGTCGGACAGACCTACGAGCAGTACTTC. Protein sequence: CASSVGQTYEQYF.